These 19 T cell receptor beta chains were sequenced from one sample in a study of blood T cell repertoires in COVID-19. The repertoire was sequenced with immunoSEQ multiplex PCR; TCRdb's copy has only in-frame clones and lacks some. Of approximately 120,000 clones listed, about 86% are singletons. Sample: peripheral blood. Receptors originate from a woman aged 50 to 65 with acute or convalescent COVID-19.

The chain recombines TRBV12-3 or TRBV12-4 with TRBJ1-1, with D uncertain. V was pared by 2 bases and J by 4 bases, with 5 bases between. The CDR3 contains 12 residues. CDR3 sequence: CASSLLSTEAFF. CDR3 in DNA: TGTGCCAGCAGTTTACTCAGCACTGAAGCTTTCTTT.

The chain recombines TRBV5-1 with TRBJ2-1, with 8 bases fitting TRBD1. The ends lost 4 bases at V and 5 bases at J; junction bases unmatched: 14. The CDR3 has 17 residues. Germline V gene sequence: CDR1 SGHRS, CDR2 YFSETQ. CDR3: CASSAGIGDRPHNEQFF. The CDR3 DNA is TGCGCCAGCAGCGCAGGAATTGGGGACAGGCCCCACAATGAGCAGTTCTTC.

The chain has TRBV2 and TRBJ1-4, with a possible D match to TRBD1 (6 bases). CDR3 length equals 16 residues. Germline loops: CDR1 SNHLY, CDR2 FYNNEI. With 2 bases removed from V and 0 bases from J, the gap between germline ends came to 10 bases. CDR3 DNA: TGTGCCAGCAGTGAATGGGGGGGCGCAACTAATGAAAAACTGTTTTTT. It translates to CASSEWGGATNEKLFF. Combining the CDR3 with reference TRBV2 and TRBJ1-4 gives the whole variable domain EPEVTQTPSHQVTQMGQEVILRCVPISNHLYFYWYRQILGQKVEFLVSFYNNEISEKSEIFDDQFSVERPDGSNFTLKIRSTKLEDSAMYFCASSEWGGATNEKLFFGSGTQLSVL.

This CDR3 reads CASSYKGETTNEKLFF. CDR3 DNA sequence: TGTGCCAGCAGTTACAAGGGGGAAACAACTAATGAAAAACTGTTTTTT. The chain carries TRBV6-5 and TRBJ1-4; TRBD1 is a possible D gene (6 bases). This CDR3 contains 16 residues. CDR1 is MNHEY and CDR2 is SVGAGI in the germline V gene. V dropped 2 bases and J dropped 0 bases, with 10 bases sitting between them.

A few counts support this clone. V gene TRBV2 combines with J gene TRBJ1-2, with a weak D call TRBD1 (6 bases). Trimming took 7 bases from V and 7 from J, leaving 16 bases between them. The CDR3 extends over 13 amino acids. Per the germline V gene, CDR1 is SNHLY and CDR2 is FYNNEI. CDR3 loop: CASTRDKRSGYTF. The CDR3 bases are TGTGCCAGCACCAGGGACAAGCGGAGTGGCTACACCTTC. Combining the CDR3 with reference TRBV2 and TRBJ1-2 gives the whole variable domain EPEVTQTPSHQVTQMGQEVILRCVPISNHLYFYWYRQILGQKVEFLVSFYNNEISEKSEIFDDQFSVERPDGSNFTLKIRSTKLEDSAMYFCASTRDKRSGYTFGSGTRLTVV.

This clone came up a few times. The V gene is TRBV25-1, the J gene TRBJ1-1; TRBD1 matches 7 bases. The CDR3 length is 13 residues. J was trimmed by 4 bases and V by 7 bases; bases with no gene match: 6. Germline V gives CDR1 MGHDK, CDR2 SYGVNS. CDR3 bases: TGTGCCAGCATTCCTCAGGGGGGCACTGAAGCTTTCTTT. The encoded protein is CASIPQGGTEAFF.

This chain links TRBV9 with TRBJ1-2; perhaps TRBD1 as D (6 bases). There are 15 residues in the CDR3. V gave up 4 bases and J gave up 0 bases, with 13 bases separating them. From germline, CDR1 is SGDLS and CDR2 YYNGEE. The CDR3 loop reads CASSPGGFANYGYTF. The CDR3 DNA follows: TGTGCCAGCAGCCCTGGGGGCTTCGCTAACTATGGCTACACCTTC.

This clone occurred once. The genes are TRBV7-9 and TRBJ1-2; TRBD1 aligns across 7 bases. Germline lookup yields CDR1 SEHNR and CDR2 FQNEAQ (reference sequence). With V trimmed by 2 bases and J by 2 bases, 5 bases remained unmatched. This CDR3 is built from 15 residues. The chain's CDR3 is CASSLSSGGNYGYTF. CDR3 sequence (DNA): TGTGCCAGCAGCTTATCTTCAGGGGGAAACTATGGCTACACCTTC. Full variable domain (outside the CDR3, taken from reference TRBV7-9 and TRBJ1-2): DTGVSQNPRHKITKRGQNVTFRCDPISEHNRLYWYRQTLGQGPEFLTYFQNEAQLEKSRLLSDRFSAERPKGSFSTLEIQRTEQGDSAMYLCASSLSSGGNYGYTFGSGTRLTVV.

The chain couples TRBV5-8 to TRBJ1-4; D remains ambiguous. Germline values: CDR1 SGHTS, CDR2 YDEGEE. CDR3 size: 18 residues. Trimming took off 0 bases at V and 0 bases at J, with 15 bases between the two ends. CDR3 bases: TGTGCCAGCAGCTTGGGGAGGGAGAAGGCGGCAACTAATGAAAAACTGTTTTTT. This codes for CASSLGREKAATNEKLFF.

The CDR3 protein is CATSKTGGYGYTF. The CDR3 nucleotides read TGTGCCACCAGCAAGACAGGGGGCTATGGCTACACCTTC. The V gene is TRBV15, the J gene TRBJ1-2, with TRBD1 matching 9 bases. Trimming removed 4 bases from V and 4 bases from J; junction bases left unmatched: 1. Germline assignment: CDR1 LNHNV and CDR2 YYDKDF (reference sequence). This CDR3 contains 13 residues.

V and J are TRBV2 and TRBJ2-1; a possible D gene is TRBD1 (5 bases). Trimming removed 1 base at V and 7 bases at J, with 11 bases between. Germline V CDR1 and CDR2: SNHLY, FYNNEI. The CDR3 extends over 14 amino acids. CDR3 in amino acids: CASSEEGISNEQFF. In nucleotides, the CDR3 is TGTGCCAGCAGTGAAGAGGGGATATCGAATGAGCAGTTCTTC.

The rearrangement joins TRBV7-2 to TRBJ1-4, with D possibly matching TRBD1 (5 bases). V lost 2 bases, J lost 5 bases, and 15 bases lay in between. The V gene's germline CDR1 is SGHTA and CDR2 FQGNSA. CDR3 length equals 16 residues. The DNA for the CDR3 is TGTGCCAGCAGCTTACGCTGGGGGGGACGAAATGAAAAACTGTTTTTT. It codes for CASSLRWGGRNEKLFF.

This chain uses TRBV5-1 with TRBJ1-1; D unresolved. Germline loops: CDR1 SGHRS, CDR2 YFSETQ. Trimming pared 0 bases from V and 4 bases from J, leaving 13 bases between. The CDR3 runs 15 residues. The CDR3 spells CASSLAGRVGTEAFF. Here the CDR3 DNA reads TGCGCCAGCAGCTTGGCGGGGAGGGTTGGCACTGAAGCTTTCTTT.

The J gene is TRBJ2-3, the V gene TRBV28; 10 bases agree with TRBD2. The CDR3 extends over 16 amino acids. The V segment lost 5 bases and the J segment 6 bases; nucleotides outside the gene matches: 11. Looked up from germline, CDR1 is MDHEN and CDR2 is SYDVKM. The CDR3 spells CASSPLEASGSDTQYF. The CDR3 coding sequence is TGTGCCAGCAGTCCACTAGAGGCTAGCGGGAGTGATACGCAGTATTTT.

The chain couples TRBV19 to TRBJ1-6, with a possible D match to TRBD1 (5 bases). Germline lookup yields CDR1 LNHDA and CDR2 SQIVND (reference sequence). CDR3 size: 16 residues. Trimming cost V 3 bases and J 8 bases, with 17 bases left between them. CDR3 sequence reads: CASSIDSGTTYSPLHF. The CDR3 DNA sequence: TGTGCCAGTAGTATCGATAGTGGGACTACTTATTCACCCCTCCACTTT.

The chain is built from TRBV15 and TRBJ1-3; TRBD1 matches at 7 bases. The germline CDR1 and CDR2 sequences are LNHNV and YYDKDF (reference sequence). This CDR3 spans 16 amino acids. With V trimmed by 1 base and J by 3 bases, 6 bases remained unmatched. The CDR3 region is CATSRAGGAYGNTIYF. The CDR3 DNA follows: TGTGCCACCAGCAGAGCAGGGGGAGCTTATGGAAACACCATATATTTT. The variable domain in full, with the rest retrieved from reference TRBV15 and TRBJ1-3, is DAMVIQNPRYQVTQFGKPVTLSCSQTLNHNVMYWYQQKSSQAPKLLFHYYDKDFNNEADTPDNFQSRRPNTSFCFLDIRSPGLGDTAMYLCATSRAGGAYGNTIYFGEGSWLTVV.

The rearrangement joins TRBV5-1 to TRBJ1-1, with TRBD1 as a possible D gene (6 bases). Per the germline V gene, CDR1 is SGHRS and CDR2 is YFSETQ. The V and J ends lost 4 bases and 1 base respectively, with 14 bases between them. The CDR3 is 15 residues long. CDR3 protein: CASSIERTANTEAFF. Here the CDR3 DNA reads TGCGCCAGCAGCATAGAAAGGACAGCGAACACTGAAGCTTTCTTT.

This clone was seen more than once but under ten times. The gene calls are TRBV10-3 and TRBJ1-5; D remains unclear. Germline values: CDR1 ENHRY, CDR2 SYGVKD. The CDR3 has 14 residues. V was trimmed by 6 bases and J by 3 bases, leaving 12 bases between them. The CDR3 here is CAIRGVGANQPQHF. The CDR3 nucleotides are TGTGCCATCAGGGGAGTGGGTGCCAATCAGCCCCAGCATTTT.

This clone was counted only a few times. The genes are TRBV28 and TRBJ2-7; 9 bases fit TRBD1. The CDR3 runs 18 residues. The V segment lost 5 bases and the J segment 5 bases; nucleotides outside the gene matches: 19. The germline CDR1 and CDR2 sequences are MDHEN and SYDVKM. CDR3 sequence: CASSLTLLQGAKGNEQYF. As DNA, the CDR3 is TGTGCCAGCAGTCTAACCCTCCTACAGGGGGCGAAGGGCAACGAGCAGTACTTC.